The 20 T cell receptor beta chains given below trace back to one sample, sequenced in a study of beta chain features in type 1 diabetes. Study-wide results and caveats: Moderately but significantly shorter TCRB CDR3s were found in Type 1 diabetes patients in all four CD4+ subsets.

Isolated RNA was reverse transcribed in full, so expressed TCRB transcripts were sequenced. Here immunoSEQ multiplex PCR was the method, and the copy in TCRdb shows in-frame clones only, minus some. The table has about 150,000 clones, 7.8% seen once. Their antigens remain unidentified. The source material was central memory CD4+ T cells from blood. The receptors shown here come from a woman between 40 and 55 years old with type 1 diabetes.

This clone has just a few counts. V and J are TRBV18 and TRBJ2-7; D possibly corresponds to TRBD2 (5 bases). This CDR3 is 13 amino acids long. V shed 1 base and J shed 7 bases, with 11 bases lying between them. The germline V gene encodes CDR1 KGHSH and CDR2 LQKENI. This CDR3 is CASSPRGGGEQYF. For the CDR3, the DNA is TGTGCCAGCTCACCACGCGGCGGAGGAGAGCAGTACTTC. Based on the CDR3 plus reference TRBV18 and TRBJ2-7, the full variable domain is NAGVMQNPRHLVRRRGQEARLRCSPMKGHSHVYWYRQLPEEGLKFMVYLQKENIIDESGMPKERFSAEFPKEGPSILRIQQVVRGDSAAYFCASSPRGGGEQYFGPGTRLTVT.

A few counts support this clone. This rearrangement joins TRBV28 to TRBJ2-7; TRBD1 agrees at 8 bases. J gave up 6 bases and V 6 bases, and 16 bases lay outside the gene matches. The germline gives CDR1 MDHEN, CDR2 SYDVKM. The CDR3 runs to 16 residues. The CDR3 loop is CASRYSGQGKGGEQYF. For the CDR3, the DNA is TGTGCCAGCAGATACTCAGGACAGGGAAAGGGTGGCGAGCAGTACTTC.

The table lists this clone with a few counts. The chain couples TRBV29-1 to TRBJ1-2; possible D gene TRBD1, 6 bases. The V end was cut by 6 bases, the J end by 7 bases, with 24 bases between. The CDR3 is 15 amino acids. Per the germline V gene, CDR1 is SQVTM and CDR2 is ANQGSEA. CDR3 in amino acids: CSVIHLGTGYGGYTF. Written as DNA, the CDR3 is TGCAGCGTAATCCACCTGGGAACAGGGTACGGTGGCTACACCTTC. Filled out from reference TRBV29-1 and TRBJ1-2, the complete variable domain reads SAVISQKPSRDICQRGTSLTIQCQVDSQVTMMFWYRQQPGQSLTLIATANQGSEATYESGFVIDKFPISRPNLTFSTLTVSNMSPEDSSIYLCSVIHLGTGYGGYTFGSGTRLTVV.

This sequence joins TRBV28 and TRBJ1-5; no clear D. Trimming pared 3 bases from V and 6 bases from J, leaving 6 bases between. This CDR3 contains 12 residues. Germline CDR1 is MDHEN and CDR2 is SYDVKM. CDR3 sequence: CASSLFIQPQHF. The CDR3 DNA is TGTGCCAGCAGTTTGTTTATTCAGCCCCAGCATTTT.

The CDR3 reads CASSITSSPTNEQFF. CDR3 DNA: TGTGCCAGCAGCATTACTAGCTCCCCAACTAATGAGCAGTTCTTC. The chain combines TRBV9 with TRBJ2-1; tentatively, D is TRBD2 (6 bases). The CDR3 extends over 15 amino acids. Germline-derived CDR1 and CDR2 are SGDLS and YYNGEE. Trimming left V 4 bases short and J 7 bases short, with 18 bases between.

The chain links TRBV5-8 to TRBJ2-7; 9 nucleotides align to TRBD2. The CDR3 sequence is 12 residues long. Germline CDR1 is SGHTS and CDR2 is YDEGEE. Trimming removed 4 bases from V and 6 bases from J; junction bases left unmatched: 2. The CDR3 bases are TGTGCCAGCAGCCCGCGGGGGGGCGAGCAGTACTTC. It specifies CASSPRGGEQYF. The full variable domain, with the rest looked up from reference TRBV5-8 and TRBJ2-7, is EAGVTQSPTHLIKTRGQQATLRCSPISGHTSVYWYQQALGLGLQFLLWYDEGEERNRGNFPPRFSGRQFPNYSSELNVNALELEDSALYLCASSPRGGEQYFGPGTRLTVT.

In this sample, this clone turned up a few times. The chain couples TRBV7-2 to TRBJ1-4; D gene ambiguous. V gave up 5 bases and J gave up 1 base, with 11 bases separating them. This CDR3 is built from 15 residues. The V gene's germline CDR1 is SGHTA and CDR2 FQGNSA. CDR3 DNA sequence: TGTGCCAGCAGCCATGAGAGTAGAACTAATGAAAAACTGTTTTTT. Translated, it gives CASSHESRTNEKLFF.

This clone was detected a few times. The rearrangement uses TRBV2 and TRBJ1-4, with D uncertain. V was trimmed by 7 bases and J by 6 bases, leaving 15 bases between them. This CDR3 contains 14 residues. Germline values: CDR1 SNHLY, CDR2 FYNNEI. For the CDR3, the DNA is TGTGCCAGCAAGCCAGGAACTGCTCATGAAAAACTGTTTTTT. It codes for CASKPGTAHEKLFF.

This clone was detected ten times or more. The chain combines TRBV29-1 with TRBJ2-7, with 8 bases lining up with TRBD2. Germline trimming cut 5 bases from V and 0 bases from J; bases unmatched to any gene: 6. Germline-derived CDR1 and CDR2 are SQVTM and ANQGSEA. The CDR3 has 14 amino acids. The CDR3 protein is CSVSRTSSSYEQYF. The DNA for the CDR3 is TGCAGCGTTTCCCGGACTAGCAGCTCCTACGAGCAGTACTTC.

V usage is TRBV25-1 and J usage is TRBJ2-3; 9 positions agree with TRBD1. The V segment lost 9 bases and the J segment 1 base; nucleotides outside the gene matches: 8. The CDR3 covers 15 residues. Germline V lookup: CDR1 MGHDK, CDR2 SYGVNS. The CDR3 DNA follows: TGTGCCAGTAGATCGGACAGGGGCCGCACAGATACGCAGTATTTT. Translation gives CASRSDRGRTDTQYF.

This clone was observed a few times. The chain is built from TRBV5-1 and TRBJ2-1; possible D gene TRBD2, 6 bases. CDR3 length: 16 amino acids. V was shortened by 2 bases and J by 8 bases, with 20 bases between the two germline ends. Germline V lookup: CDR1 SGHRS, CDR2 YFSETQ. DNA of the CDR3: TGCGCCAGCAGCTTAAGAGGCGGGACCTACGGGGATGAGCAGTTCTTC. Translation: CASSLRGGTYGDEQFF.

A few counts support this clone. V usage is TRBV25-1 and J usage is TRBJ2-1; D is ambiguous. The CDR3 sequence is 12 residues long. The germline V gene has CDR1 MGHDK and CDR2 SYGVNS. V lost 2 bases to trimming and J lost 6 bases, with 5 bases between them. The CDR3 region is CASSEDSNEQFF. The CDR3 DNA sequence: TGTGCCAGCAGTGAAGATAGCAATGAGCAGTTCTTC.

In nucleotides, the CDR3 is TGTGCCACCAGCAGAGATCGGGGACAGGGTACAGGAAACACCATATATTTT. It specifies CATSRDRGQGTGNTIYF. The chain couples TRBV15 to TRBJ1-3; 9 bases match TRBD1. V dropped 0 bases and J dropped 4; count of bases not matched to a gene: 7. CDR3 size: 17 residues. Germline-derived CDR1 and CDR2 are LNHNV and YYDKDF (reference sequence).

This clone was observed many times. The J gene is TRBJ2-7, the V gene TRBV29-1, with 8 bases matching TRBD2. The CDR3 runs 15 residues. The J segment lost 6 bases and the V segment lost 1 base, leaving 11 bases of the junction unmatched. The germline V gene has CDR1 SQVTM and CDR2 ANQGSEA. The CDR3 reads CSVEVTGTSTREQYF. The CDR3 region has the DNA TGCAGCGTTGAAGTAACCGGGACTAGTACCCGCGAGCAGTACTTC.

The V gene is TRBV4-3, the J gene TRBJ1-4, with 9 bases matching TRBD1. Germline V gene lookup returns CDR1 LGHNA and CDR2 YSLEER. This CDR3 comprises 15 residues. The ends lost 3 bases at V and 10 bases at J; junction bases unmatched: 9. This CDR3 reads CASSHSGTGKTKLFF. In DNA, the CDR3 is TGCGCCAGCAGCCATTCCGGGACAGGGAAGACAAAACTGTTTTTT.

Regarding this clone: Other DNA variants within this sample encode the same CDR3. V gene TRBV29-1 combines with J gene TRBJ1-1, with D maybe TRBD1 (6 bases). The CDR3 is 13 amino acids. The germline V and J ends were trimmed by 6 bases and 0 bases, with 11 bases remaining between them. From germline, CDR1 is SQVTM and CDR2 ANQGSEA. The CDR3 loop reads CSVGGQMNTEAFF. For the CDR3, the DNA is TGCAGCGTCGGAGGACAGATGAACACTGAAGCTTTCTTT.

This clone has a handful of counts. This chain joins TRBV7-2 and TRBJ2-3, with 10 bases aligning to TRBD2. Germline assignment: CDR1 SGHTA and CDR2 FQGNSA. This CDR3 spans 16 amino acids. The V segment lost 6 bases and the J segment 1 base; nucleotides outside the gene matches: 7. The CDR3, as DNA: TGTGCCAGCAGACCCACTAGCGGGGACGGCACAGATACGCAGTATTTT. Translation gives CASRPTSGDGTDTQYF.

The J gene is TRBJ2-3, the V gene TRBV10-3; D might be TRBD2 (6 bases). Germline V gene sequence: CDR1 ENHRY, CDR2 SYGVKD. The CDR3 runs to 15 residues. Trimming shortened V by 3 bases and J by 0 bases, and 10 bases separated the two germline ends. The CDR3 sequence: CAISDFSGSTDTQYF. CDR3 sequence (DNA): TGTGCCATCAGTGACTTCAGCGGGAGCACAGATACGCAGTATTTT.

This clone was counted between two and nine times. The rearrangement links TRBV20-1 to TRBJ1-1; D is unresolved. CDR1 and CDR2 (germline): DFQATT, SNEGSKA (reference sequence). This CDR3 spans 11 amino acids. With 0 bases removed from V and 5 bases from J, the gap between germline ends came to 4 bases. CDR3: CSAREETEAFF. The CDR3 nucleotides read TGCAGTGCTAGAGAGGAGACTGAAGCTTTCTTT.

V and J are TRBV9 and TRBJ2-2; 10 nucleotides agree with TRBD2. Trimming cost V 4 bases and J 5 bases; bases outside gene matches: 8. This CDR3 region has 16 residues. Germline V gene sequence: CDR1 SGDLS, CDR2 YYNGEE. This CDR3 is CASSLSGGAGTGELFF. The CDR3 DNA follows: TGTGCCAGCAGCTTAAGCGGGGGGGCCGGAACCGGGGAGCTGTTTTTT.